This T cell receptor (beta chain) was observed in a study of siplizumab effects on memory and regulatory T cells. The study, taken as a whole, reports: Fewer alloreactive sequences mapped to unstimulated CD4+ memory cells under siplizumab. An assignable naive or memory phenotype was lacking in roughly 75-96% of proliferating CD4+ or CD8+ clones. Both greater diversity than memory cells and a major contribution to the alloresponse seemed to characterize naive T cells. Mapping to unstimulated subsets was achieved for only a minor fraction of alloreactive clones.

Germline loops: CDR1 MNHEY, CDR2 SVGAGI. The germline V and J ends were trimmed by 2 bases and 4 bases, with 3 bases remaining between them. The CDR3 totals 12 residues. The data were produced by immunoSEQ multiplex PCR, yet TCRdb's version contains in-frame clones alone and is incomplete. The sample shows under 100,000 clones, around 90% of them seen only once. About this clone: Its antigen is currently unknown.

Sequencing used Tregs sorted from blood. This chain uses TRBV6-5 with TRBJ1-5; no clear D. The source of this sequence is a human donor in good health. The CDR3 spells CASSYLNQPQHF. CDR3 sequence (DNA): TGTGCCAGCAGTTACCTAAATCAGCCCCAGCATTTT.